The clone carrying this T cell receptor (beta chain) was detected only a few times. Its antigen is unidentified. Amplification of TCR beta used genomic DNA extracted from peripheral blood. This sample stems from a study of T cell repertoires in aging, cancer and after chemotherapy. Overall study context: Patients with glioblastoma brain tumors were sampled before and after temozolomide-based therapy.

The CDR3 has 19 amino acids. The trim removed 9 bases at V and 3 bases at J, leaving 21 bases unmatched. Germline V gives CDR1 LNHDA, CDR2 SQIVND (reference sequence). Rearranged V-D-J TRB sequences were amplified with a mixed TRB-A/B primer pool. MiXCR was run by TCRdb on the multiplex PCR reads, yielding one entry per CDR3 protein. The sample has roughly 3,000 distinct CDR3 sequences, roughly 22% seen once. Study-level points and caveats: Compared with age-matched healthy donors, untreated hematological or solid cancer patients showed higher blood TCR clonality. Healthy donors lost TCR diversity with age mainly through richness, cancer patients through richness and evenness. No conclusions about immunological memory after chemotherapy can be drawn from the repertoire data.

This receptor was identified in a human donor with a solid tumor. Sequencing was carried out using blood. The chain recombines TRBV19 with TRBJ2-7; 12 bases are shared with TRBD1. In DNA, the CDR3 is TGTGCCAGCAGCCAAGATTGGGGACAGGGGGCATTTAGCGGCTACGAGCAGTACTTC. Its protein product is CASSQDWGQGAFSGYEQYF.